The next 24 T cell receptor beta chains were all read from a single sample in a study of blood T cells in healthy people across ages. Using a J-beta primer mix together with a sample-barcoded 5' primer, a second PCR was run for about 7 to 12 cycles. TCRdb recomputed calls from the 5' RACE reads with MiXCR, one row per CDR3 protein. Of about 640,000 distinct CDR3 sequences detected, approximately 50% appear once; the ten largest clones hold around 37%. The sequenced material came from blood. The source of these receptors is a man in his 60s in good health.

The chain links TRBV2 to TRBJ2-5; TRBD1 matches 7 bases. Trimming cost V 5 bases and J 5 bases; bases outside gene matches: 11. CDR3 size: 15 residues. Germline CDR1 SNHLY, CDR2 FYNNEI. The CDR3 loop reads CASSLDRTSQETQYF. The DNA of the CDR3 is TGTGCCAGCAGTTTGGACAGGACCTCCCAGGAGACCCAGTACTTC.

For the CDR3, the DNA is TGTGCCAGCAGTTTAATGGGGGGCAGGAGACCCACTGAAGCTTTCTTT. Encoded protein: CASSLMGGRRPTEAFF. This chain joins TRBV12-3 or TRBV12-4 and TRBJ1-1; D possibly corresponds to TRBD1 (6 bases). CDR3 length equals 16 residues. Trimming stripped 2 bases from V and 4 bases from J, with 17 bases between.

This clonotype appeared many times. The gene calls are TRBV12-3 or TRBV12-4 and TRBJ1-2, with TRBD1 matching 9 bases. With V trimmed by 5 bases and J by 7 bases, 5 bases remained unmatched. The CDR3 runs 13 residues. CDR3: CASSPDRGGGYTF. CDR3 nucleotides: TGTGCCAGCAGTCCGGACAGGGGCGGTGGCTACACCTTC.

CDR3 residues: CASGLMAGGRREQFF. For the CDR3, the DNA is TGTGCTAGTGGTTTGATGGCGGGGGGGCGTCGAGAGCAGTTCTTC. The V gene is TRBV12-5, the J gene TRBJ2-1; 9 bases map to TRBD2. The junction had 9 bases not matched to a gene; V was cut back by 2 bases and J by 10 bases. CDR1 LGHNT and CDR2 FRNRAP come from the germline V gene. The CDR3 contains 15 residues. The whole variable domain, remainder taken from reference TRBV12-5 and TRBJ2-1, is DARVTQTPRHKVTEMGQEVTMRCQPILGHNTVFWYRQTMMQGLELLAYFRNRAPLDDSGMPKDRFSAEMPDATLATLKIQPSEPRDSAVYFCASGLMAGGRREQFFGPGTRLTVL.

The genes are TRBV19 and TRBJ2-7; 11 bases are a match to TRBD2. The CDR3 contains 15 residues. Trimming removed 1 base from V and 2 bases from J; junction bases left unmatched: 1. Germline V lookup: CDR1 LNHDA, CDR2 SQIVND (reference sequence). The CDR3 protein is CASSIGLAGTYEQYF. The CDR3, as DNA: TGTGCCAGTAGTATAGGACTAGCGGGGACCTACGAGCAGTACTTC.

This clonotype was seen a few times. The DNA for the CDR3 is TGTGCCAGCAGTTATGACAGGCTCGTTGGGGCCAACGTCCTGACTTTC. Protein: CASSYDRLVGANVLTF. The J gene is TRBJ2-6, the V gene TRBV11-2, with a possible D match to TRBD1 (6 bases). Trimming took off 6 bases at V and 3 bases at J, with 15 bases between the two ends. This CDR3 has 16 residues. Looked up from germline, CDR1 is SGHAT and CDR2 is FQNNGV.

The genes are TRBV7-2 and TRBJ2-1; TRBD1 might be the D (5 bases). Germline loops: CDR1 SGHTA, CDR2 FQGNSA. Trimming shortened V by 5 bases and J by 2 bases, and 13 bases separated the two germline ends. The CDR3 loop spans 15 amino acids. The CDR3, as DNA: TGTGCCAGCAGCCGAGTCCAGGGCCCCTACAATGAGCAGTTCTTC. Amino acid sequence: CASSRVQGPYNEQFF.

The V gene is TRBV27, the J gene TRBJ2-7; 7 nucleotides align to TRBD1. This CDR3 comprises 14 residues. The V segment lost 3 bases and the J segment 2 bases; nucleotides outside the gene matches: 4. From germline, CDR1 is MNHEY and CDR2 SMNVEV (reference sequence). The CDR3 DNA sequence: TGTGCCAGCAGTTTGACAGGGAGCCCCTACGAGCAGTACTTC. This gives the protein CASSLTGSPYEQYF.

The chain carries TRBV7-8 and TRBJ2-1; TRBD1 aligns across 7 bases. This CDR3 is 15 amino acids long. Germline lookup yields CDR1 SGHVS and CDR2 FQNEAQ. The ends lost 5 bases at V and 0 bases at J; junction bases unmatched: 4. Here the CDR3 DNA reads TGTGCCAGCAGCCGCCGGGACAGCTCCTACAATGAGCAGTTCTTC. This sequence encodes CASSRRDSSYNEQFF.

In its sample, this clonotype was seen a few times. This chain links TRBV5-1 with TRBJ2-7; 7 positions agree with TRBD1. Germline assignment: CDR1 SGHRS and CDR2 YFSETQ. This CDR3 is 14 amino acids long. With 0 bases clipped from V and 2 bases from J, the junction kept 2 bases outside the gene matches. The CDR3 DNA reads as TGCGCCAGCAGCTTGGCGGGGACAGCCTACGAGCAGTACTTC. Its protein product is CASSLAGTAYEQYF.

This sequence joins TRBV4-2 and TRBJ2-5; 8 bases map to TRBD1. V lost 1 base to trimming and J lost 0 bases; unmatched junction nucleotides: 4. CDR3 length: 16 residues. Germline loops: CDR1 LGHNA, CDR2 YNFKEQ. The chain's CDR3 is CASSQVQGANQETQYF. For the CDR3, the DNA is TGTGCCAGCAGCCAAGTGCAGGGGGCAAACCAAGAGACCCAGTACTTC.

CDR3 sequence: CASSPAPMNTEAFF. In nucleotides, the CDR3 is TGTGCCAGCAGTCCCGCCCCTATGAACACTGAAGCTTTCTTT. J is TRBJ1-1 and V is TRBV27; no clear D. There are 14 residues in the CDR3. The V gene's germline CDR1 is MNHEY and CDR2 SMNVEV (reference sequence). The V and J ends lost 5 bases and 0 bases respectively, with 10 bases between them.

The chain links TRBV28 to TRBJ2-3; 7 bases are shared with TRBD2. The germline V gene has CDR1 MDHEN and CDR2 SYDVKM. V lost 2 bases, J lost 0 bases, and 5 bases stayed unmatched. This CDR3 comprises 16 residues. In DNA form, the CDR3 reads TGTGCCAGCAGTTTAGGAGCGGGGCTTAGCACAGATACGCAGTATTTT. Translation: CASSLGAGLSTDTQYF.

The rearrangement uses TRBV7-9 and TRBJ2-5; D not certain. The germline V gene encodes CDR1 SEHNR and CDR2 FQNEAQ (reference sequence). This CDR3 is built from 14 residues. With 0 bases removed from V and 2 bases from J, the gap between germline ends came to 7 bases. The CDR3 bases are TGTGCCAGCAGCTTAGCGATCACTCAAGAGACCCAGTACTTC. It specifies CASSLAITQETQYF.

In this sample, this clonotype turned up a few times. V usage is TRBV15 and J usage is TRBJ2-5; D is unclear. CDR3 size: 13 residues. Germline V gene sequence: CDR1 LNHNV, CDR2 YYDKDF (reference sequence). Trimming removed 8 bases from V and 1 base from J, with 11 bases in between. The DNA of the CDR3 is TGTGCCACCGCGTGGCGGCTCCAAGAGACCCAGTACTTC. Translated: CATAWRLQETQYF. The complete variable domain, with remaining parts taken from reference TRBV15 and TRBJ2-5, reads DAMVIQNPRYQVTQFGKPVTLSCSQTLNHNVMYWYQQKSSQAPKLLFHYYDKDFNNEADTPDNFQSRRPNTSFCFLDIRSPGLGDTAMYLCATAWRLQETQYFGPGTRLLVL.

The chain couples TRBV20-1 to TRBJ1-2; D may be TRBD1 (5 bases). This CDR3 has 12 amino acids. Germline values: CDR1 DFQATT, CDR2 SNEGSKA (reference sequence). Trimming left V 4 bases short and J 0 bases short, with 6 bases between. The CDR3 is CSAMTANYGYTF. In nucleotides, the CDR3 is TGCAGTGCTATGACAGCTAACTATGGCTACACCTTC.

This sequence joins TRBV5-1 and TRBJ1-6, with TRBD1 identical over 7 bases. The junction had 5 bases not matched to a gene; V was cut back by 2 bases and J by 6 bases. The CDR3 length is 15 residues. Looked up from germline, CDR1 is SGHRS and CDR2 is YFSETQ. The CDR3 spells CASSFGTAVNSPLHF. CDR3 sequence (DNA): TGCGCCAGCAGCTTTGGGACAGCCGTTAATTCACCCCTCCACTTT.

With respect to this clonotype: At one of its ends the junction is not consistent with the germline gene, which may arise from a read error. The CDR3 sequence is CTSSGSSYEQYF. For the CDR3, the DNA is TGCACCAGCAGCGGGTCCTCCTACGAGCAGTACTTC. The chain couples TRBV5-1 to TRBJ2-7; D perhaps matches TRBD2 (6 bases). CDR3 length: 12 residues. Germline values: CDR1 SGHRS, CDR2 YFSETQ.

In its sample, this clonotype was seen once. The chain is built from TRBV5-1 and TRBJ2-6; possibly TRBD1 for D (7 bases). The CDR3 has 17 residues. Germline CDR1 is SGHRS and CDR2 is YFSETQ. Deletions cut 4 bases from V and 0 bases from J, with 14 bases between. The CDR3 DNA is TGCGCCAGCAGCGCCCGACAGGGAGGCTCTGGGGCCAACGTCCTGACTTTC. Its protein product is CASSARQGGSGANVLTF.

This rearrangement joins TRBV20-1 to TRBJ1-1; 8 bases are a match to TRBD1. V was clipped by 4 bases and J by 4 bases; unmatched bases: 5. The CDR3 is 13 amino acids. Germline V lookup: CDR1 DFQATT, CDR2 SNEGSKA (reference sequence). The CDR3 sequence: CSAKETGATEAFF. DNA of the CDR3: TGCAGTGCTAAAGAGACAGGGGCCACTGAAGCTTTCTTT.

This clonotype was seen only a few times. The chain joins TRBV7-2 to TRBJ2-5; D is unresolved. Germline CDR1 SGHTA, CDR2 FQGNSA. CDR3 length: 14 residues. The ends were cut back, 1 base at V and 4 bases at J, with 10 bases in the middle. The CDR3 bases are TGTGCCAGCAGCTTAGGGGTATCGCGAGAGACCCAGTACTTC. The encoded protein is CASSLGVSRETQYF.

The V and J genes are TRBV21-1 and TRBJ2-2; the D call TRBD1 from the table was never checked on the DNA. TRBV21-1 is an annotated pseudogene. This CDR3 is 15 amino acids long. The CDR3 bases are TGTGCCAGCAGCAAAAGAACAGGGTGGGCCGAGGAGCTGTTTTTT. Translating gives CASSKRTGWAEELFF.

The V call is TRBV24-1, the J call TRBJ2-1, with D unresolved. Germline CDR1 reads KGHDR; CDR2 reads SFDVKD. Trimming shortened V by 7 bases and J by 0 bases, and 6 bases separated the two germline ends. The CDR3 length is 13 residues. The CDR3 DNA reads as TGTGCCACCAGGGGCGGCTCCTACAATGAGCAGTTCTTC. This gives the protein CATRGGSYNEQFF.

This clonotype was seen only a few times. V is TRBV7-2 and J is TRBJ2-1, with a tentative D call TRBD2 (6 bases). CDR3 size: 15 residues. Trimming took 2 bases from V and 6 from J, leaving 14 bases between them. The V gene's germline CDR1 is SGHTA and CDR2 FQGNSA. CDR3 amino acids: CASSLLAGHINEQFF. In nucleotides, the CDR3 is TGTGCCAGCAGCTTACTCGCGGGGCATATCAATGAGCAGTTCTTC. Full variable domain (missing parts from reference TRBV7-2 and TRBJ2-1): GAGVSQSPSNKVTEKGKDVELRCDPISGHTALYWYRQSLGQGLEFLIYFQGNSAPDKSGLPSDRFSAERTGGSVSTLTIQRTQQEDSAVYLCASSLLAGHINEQFFGPGTRLTVL.